This T cell receptor (beta chain) was observed in a study of somatic mutations in cytotoxic T cells in rheumatoid arthritis. Looking at the study overall: There were some V beta antibody-stained T-cell populations flow-sorted at nearly 100% purity, and these included V beta1+ cells sequenced for TCRB.

The CDR3 consists of 15 residues. The V and J ends lost 3 bases and 5 bases respectively, with 17 bases between them. The germline V gene has CDR1 MNHEY and CDR2 SMNVEV (reference sequence). TCRdb keeps only in-frame clones here, not all; method: immunoSEQ multiplex PCR. This table has approximately 18,000 clones, roughly 90% appearing once. Separation of CD4+ and CD8+ cells was performed by positive magnetic bead selection, and purity was verified by flow cytometry. The sequence came from a man aged 35 to 55 in good health. The specimen was CD8+ T cells sorted from blood. The chain couples TRBV27 to TRBJ2-7; a possible D gene is TRBD1 (5 bases). CDR3 bases: TGTGCCAGCAGTTTCCTCAACCAGGGTTGGCACGAGCAGTACTTC. Residues: CASSFLNQGWHEQYF.